The 9 T cell receptor beta chains presented below share a single source sample, sequenced in a study of blood T cell repertoires in COVID-19. Generated by immunoSEQ multiplex PCR, the TCRdb table keeps only in-frame clones and is missing some. This sample has more than 300,000 clones, with 65% to 85% found just once. The sample was peripheral blood. The receptor set was obtained from a woman between 45 and 65 years old with acute or convalescent COVID-19.

The gene calls are TRBV4-1 and TRBJ1-2, with a possible D match to TRBD1 (6 bases). This CDR3 has 15 residues. V lost 1 base and J lost 2, with 11 bases in between. The V gene's germline CDR1 is MGHRA and CDR2 YSYEKL. The CDR3 sequence is CASSQGFTGNYGYTF. CDR3 sequence (DNA): TGCGCCAGCAGCCAAGGCTTTACAGGGAACTATGGCTACACCTTC.

The chain employs TRBV29-1 and TRBJ1-1, with TRBD1 as a possible D gene (5 bases). V was shortened by 2 bases and J by 1 base, with 14 bases between the two germline ends. CDR1 and CDR2 (germline): SQVTM, ANQGSEA. CDR3 length: 15 amino acids. CDR3 sequence: CSVERSEGPNTEAFF. The CDR3 coding sequence is TGCAGCGTTGAACGGTCGGAGGGGCCGAACACTGAAGCTTTCTTT.

As to this clone: Distinct nucleotide sequences in the sample also encode this CDR3. V and J are TRBV3-1 (or the pseudogene TRBV3-2) and TRBJ2-1, with 14 bases matching TRBD2. The CDR3 is 14 amino acids. Per the germline V gene, CDR1 is LGHDT and CDR2 is YNNKEL (reference sequence). V gave up 4 bases and J gave up 8 bases; unmatched junction bases: 1. The CDR3 DNA sequence: TGTGCCAGCAGCCCGGGACTAGCGGGGGATGAGCAGTTCTTC. Its translation: CASSPGLAGDEQFF.

This chain joins TRBV11-1 and TRBJ1-2; D not resolved. Germline V lookup: CDR1 SGHAT, CDR2 FQDESV (reference sequence). V lost 5 bases and J 5 bases, leaving 12 bases between the germline ends. The CDR3 spans 13 residues. The CDR3 DNA follows: TGTGCCAGCAGCCATCCAGACAATTATGGCTACACCTTC. This encodes CASSHPDNYGYTF.

This chain joins TRBV19 and TRBJ1-4; 9 bases fit TRBD1. This CDR3 is 15 amino acids long. CDR1 is LNHDA and CDR2 is SQIVND in the germline V gene (reference sequence). Losses at the gene ends were 7 bases for V and 10 bases for J; bases not matched to a gene: 13. CDR3 in DNA: TGTGCCAGTACCATAAAGGGACAGGGAGTGCGAAAACTGTTTTTT. Translation gives CASTIKGQGVRKLFF. Full variable domain (outside the CDR3, taken from reference TRBV19 and TRBJ1-4): DGGITQSPKYLFRKEGQNVTLSCEQNLNHDAMYWYRQDPGQGLRLIYYSQIVNDFQKGDIAEGYSVSREKKESFPLTVTSAQKNPTAFYLCASTIKGQGVRKLFFGSGTQLSVL.

This CDR3 reads CASSHLGGEGSGAFF. CDR3 DNA sequence: TGTGCCAGCAGCCATTTGGGTGGGGAGGGAAGTGGAGCTTTCTTT. The J gene is TRBJ1-1, the V gene TRBV3-1 (or the pseudogene TRBV3-2), with D unclear. The V and J ends lost 3 bases and 10 bases respectively, with 21 bases between them. The CDR3 is 15 residues long. CDR1 and CDR2 from the germline V gene are LGHDT and YNNKEL (reference sequence).

This sequence joins TRBV30 and TRBJ2-7; D remains unclear. V was trimmed by 3 bases and J by 1 base, leaving 7 bases between them. The CDR3 extends over 12 amino acids. Germline CDR1 GTSNPN, CDR2 SVGIG (reference sequence). The CDR3: CAWRSDSYEQYF. The CDR3 DNA is TGTGCCTGGAGGAGTGATTCCTACGAGCAGTACTTC.

The CDR3 loop reads CASIRPGGPQHF. The DNA of the CDR3 is TGTGCCAGCATCAGGCCAGGGGGGCCCCAGCATTTT. This chain links TRBV5-6 with TRBJ1-5, with 7 nucleotides matching TRBD1. CDR1 is SGHDT, CDR2 YYEEEE, per germline. The CDR3 has 12 residues. After removal of 6 bases from V and 9 bases from J, the junction contained 6 bases not matched to a gene.

J is TRBJ2-3 and V is TRBV3-1 (or the pseudogene TRBV3-2); TRBD1 is a possible D gene (5 bases). This CDR3 spans 15 amino acids. V gave up 4 bases and J gave up 0 bases, with 11 bases separating them. Per germline, CDR1 LGHDT and CDR2 YNNKEL (reference sequence). CDR3 DNA sequence: TGTGCCAGCAGCCCGCGGTGGGGCAGCACAGATACGCAGTATTTT. Amino acids: CASSPRWGSTDTQYF.